This entry lists 20 T cell receptor beta chains sequenced from one sample in a study of blood T cell repertoires in COVID-19. Method: immunoSEQ multiplex PCR; TCRdb's copy keeps in-frame clones and lacks some. The sample records about 190,000 clones, 70% to 85% being singletons. Material: peripheral blood. The receptors derive from a man in his fifties or sixties who had recovered from COVID-19.

The chain carries TRBV6-5 and TRBJ2-7; D uncertain. The CDR3 loop spans 14 amino acids. Germline V gene data show CDR1 as MNHEY and CDR2 as SVGAGI. With 0 bases removed from V and 0 bases from J, the gap between germline ends came to 6 bases. The CDR3 nucleotides are TGTGCCAGCAGTTACTCTGGTAGCTCCTACGAGCAGTACTTC. Protein: CASSYSGSSYEQYF.

The rearrangement joins TRBV10-3 to TRBJ2-5, with 8 bases aligning to TRBD1. This CDR3 contains 15 residues. J gave up 5 bases and V 3 bases, and 8 bases lay outside the gene matches. Germline assignment: CDR1 ENHRY and CDR2 SYGVKD. DNA for the CDR3: TGTGCCATCAGTGAAGGACAGGGTTTTCGGGAGACCCAGTACTTC. Translated: CAISEGQGFRETQYF.

With respect to this clone: Other DNA sequences in this sample translate to the same CDR3. The V call is TRBV7-2, the J call TRBJ1-1; maybe TRBD1 (6 bases). The CDR3 is made up of 12 amino acids. Germline V gene lookup returns CDR1 SGHTA and CDR2 FQGNSA. V was pared by 6 bases and J by 6 bases, with 11 bases between. This CDR3 is CASSLQGSEAFF. The CDR3 nucleotides are TGTGCCAGCAGTCTACAGGGTTCTGAAGCTTTCTTT.

This clone was seen more than once but under ten times. The chain couples TRBV4-2 to TRBJ2-1; 11 nucleotides line up with TRBD2. This CDR3 has 16 residues. Germline lookup yields CDR1 LGHNA and CDR2 YNFKEQ. V shed 9 bases and J 5 bases; nucleotides not matched to a gene: 12. The CDR3 reads CASTRQLAGEDNEQFF. DNA of the CDR3: TGTGCCAGTACCCGTCAACTAGCGGGGGAAGACAATGAGCAGTTCTTC.

The chain has TRBV5-1 and TRBJ2-1, with 11 positions matching TRBD2. The germline CDR1 and CDR2 sequences are SGHRS and YFSETQ. V shed 5 bases and J 4 bases; nucleotides not matched to a gene: 5. The CDR3 extends over 15 amino acids. The CDR3 region has the DNA TGCGCCAGCAGTCACGGGACTAGCGGTTACAATGAGCAGTTCTTC. Translating it yields CASSHGTSGYNEQFF.

The genes are TRBV27 and TRBJ2-1; 11 positions agree with TRBD2. The length of the CDR3 is 16 residues. After removal of 2 bases from V and 4 bases from J, the junction contained 4 bases not matched to a gene. Germline V lookup: CDR1 MNHEY, CDR2 SMNVEV (reference sequence). The CDR3 DNA is TGTGCCAGCAGTTTAGGCGGGACTAGCGGTTACAATGAGCAGTTCTTC. Residues: CASSLGGTSGYNEQFF.

About this clone: This specimen includes other DNA sequences encoding the same CDR3. This chain links TRBV19 with TRBJ1-5; no clear D gene. The CDR3 length is 12 residues. Germline CDR1 reads LNHDA; CDR2 reads SQIVND (reference sequence). V was trimmed by 5 bases and J by 4 bases, leaving 6 bases between them. The CDR3 coding sequence is TGTGCCAGTAGTCCAAATAATCAGCCCCAGCATTTT. It specifies CASSPNNQPQHF.

The chain uses TRBV3-1 (or the pseudogene TRBV3-2) and TRBJ1-1, with 7 nucleotides matching TRBD1. CDR1 and CDR2 (germline): LGHDT, YNNKEL (reference sequence). The CDR3 sequence is 12 residues long. V lost 3 bases, J lost 8 bases, and 3 bases stayed unmatched. The CDR3 here is CASSHGQAEAFF. The DNA for the CDR3 is TGTGCCAGCAGCCATGGACAGGCGGAAGCTTTCTTT.

This rearrangement joins TRBV7-9 to TRBJ2-4; 8 bases align to TRBD1. CDR1 and CDR2 (germline): SEHNR, FQNEAQ (reference sequence). Trimming cost V 5 bases and J 0 bases; bases outside gene matches: 12. The CDR3 is made up of 18 amino acids. The CDR3 DNA reads TGTGCCAGCAGCGACCAAACAGGGGGGCGGTCAGCCAAAAACATTCAGTACTTC. Protein sequence: CASSDQTGGRSAKNIQYF. The variable domain in full, completed from reference TRBV7-9 and TRBJ2-4, reads DTGVSQNPRHKITKRGQNVTFRCDPISEHNRLYWYRQTLGQGPEFLTYFQNEAQLEKSRLLSDRFSAERPKGSFSTLEIQRTEQGDSAMYLCASSDQTGGRSAKNIQYFGAGTRLSVL.

The chain links TRBV4-3 to TRBJ2-7, with D tentatively TRBD2 (5 bases). Trimming took 1 base from V and 5 from J, leaving 15 bases between them. Germline assignment: CDR1 LGHNA and CDR2 YSLEER. The CDR3 extends over 15 amino acids. The CDR3 DNA sequence: TGCGCCAGCAGCCAAGCTGTCTTGAGGGTCCACGAGCAGTACTTC. Its protein is CASSQAVLRVHEQYF.

This sequence joins TRBV5-1 and TRBJ1-5; TRBD1 might be the D (6 bases). Trimming removed 2 bases from V and 5 bases from J, with 17 bases in between. Germline V gene lookup returns CDR1 SGHRS and CDR2 YFSETQ. The CDR3 covers 16 residues. CDR3 protein: CASSLGPGASDQPQHF. The CDR3 nucleotides read TGCGCCAGCAGCTTAGGTCCAGGGGCGTCTGATCAGCCCCAGCATTTT.

This clone was detected once. This chain joins TRBV12-5 and TRBJ2-7; 12 nucleotides line up with TRBD1. After removal of 5 bases from V and 7 bases from J, the junction contained 6 bases not matched to a gene. The germline V gene has CDR1 LGHNT and CDR2 FRNRAP. The CDR3 spans 14 residues. CDR3 sequence (DNA): TGTGCTAGTGGTAAAGGGACAGGGGGCTTTGAGCAGTACTTC. Protein sequence: CASGKGTGGFEQYF.

The chain employs TRBV3-1 (or the pseudogene TRBV3-2) and TRBJ1-3; 8 bases line up with TRBD1. This CDR3 contains 15 residues. Germline V gene lookup returns CDR1 LGHDT and CDR2 YNNKEL (reference sequence). J lost 2 bases, V lost 4 bases, and 4 bases had no gene match. The CDR3 is CASSRRTGPGNTIYF. CDR3 sequence (DNA): TGTGCCAGCAGCCGACGGACAGGGCCTGGAAACACCATATATTTT.

The chain combines TRBV7-9 with TRBJ2-1; 7 bases are shared with TRBD2. J was trimmed by 3 bases and V by 2 bases; bases with no gene match: 7. This CDR3 is built from 16 residues. Germline V CDR1 and CDR2: SEHNR, FQNEAQ (reference sequence). The CDR3 region has the DNA TGTGCCAGCAGCTTACATAGCGGGCCCGGCTACAATGAGCAGTTCTTC. Protein product: CASSLHSGPGYNEQFF.

This chain links TRBV30 with TRBJ2-1; D possibly corresponds to TRBD2 (6 bases). CDR1 and CDR2 (germline): GTSNPN, SVGIG (reference sequence). V lost 3 bases and J lost 10, with 25 bases in between. This CDR3 contains 16 residues. This chain's CDR3 is CAWRDPGVRASEEQFF. CDR3 sequence (DNA): TGTGCCTGGAGGGACCCGGGGGTTCGAGCAAGCGAGGAGCAGTTCTTC.

This chain's CDR3 is CASSLAGGQGFNEQFF. CDR3 nucleotide sequence: TGTGCCAGCAGCTTAGCGGGGGGACAGGGGTTCAATGAGCAGTTCTTC. This chain links TRBV7-6 with TRBJ2-1; 10 nucleotides align to TRBD1. Germline V CDR1 and CDR2: SGHVS, FNYEAQ. The length of the CDR3 is 16 residues. Trimming cost V 0 bases and J 6 bases; bases outside gene matches: 5.

The rearrangement joins TRBV4-3 to TRBJ2-1; 7 positions agree with TRBD2. The CDR3 spans 16 residues. Germline CDR1 reads LGHNA; CDR2 reads YSLEER. The ends lost 4 bases at V and 2 bases at J; junction bases unmatched: 8. The CDR3: CASSPGSAGAYNEQFF. The CDR3 region has the DNA TGCGCCAGCAGCCCTGGGTCGGCGGGAGCCTACAATGAGCAGTTCTTC.

The rearrangement uses TRBV9 and TRBJ2-3, with 9 bases identical to TRBD2. The J segment lost 4 bases and the V segment lost 4 bases, leaving 4 bases of the junction unmatched. CDR3 length: 14 amino acids. Germline V gene sequence: CDR1 SGDLS, CDR2 YYNGEE. The CDR3 loop is CASSLSGRPDTQYF. For the CDR3, the DNA is TGTGCCAGCAGCCTTAGCGGGAGACCAGATACGCAGTATTTT.

The chain combines TRBV6-1 with TRBJ1-6; D is ambiguous. V lost 1 base and J lost 0, with 4 bases in between. Per the germline V gene, CDR1 is MNHNS and CDR2 is SASEGT. The CDR3 spans 15 residues. The CDR3 protein is CASSEVFSYNSPLHF. The CDR3 DNA reads as TGTGCCAGCAGTGAAGTATTCTCCTATAATTCACCCCTCCACTTT.

The chain recombines TRBV5-6 with TRBJ2-7; possibly TRBD2 for D (10 bases). Trimming cost V 3 bases and J 6 bases, with 31 bases left between them. The CDR3 is 19 amino acids. Looked up from germline, CDR1 is SGHDT and CDR2 is YYEEEE. The DNA for the CDR3 is TGTGCCAGCAGCTGGGGAACAGGGGGCAGCGGGAGGGATTCTTTCGAGCAGTACTTC. It is translated as CASSWGTGGSGRDSFEQYF. Variable domain in full (rest from reference TRBV5-6 and TRBJ2-7): DAGVTQSPTHLIKTRGQQVTLRCSPKSGHDTVSWYQQALGQGPQFIFQYYEEEERQRGNFPDRFSGHQFPNYSSELNVNALLLGDSALYLCASSWGTGGSGRDSFEQYFGPGTRLTVT.